One and the same sample provided the 19 T cell receptor beta chains below, sequenced in a study of Graves' ophthalmopathy and Graves' hyperthyroidism. As the template, RNA transcripts were used to amplify TCR beta CDR3 regions. The authors performed first-round RT-PCR with HTBI primers and then a second-round multiplex PCR. In TCRdb, the multiplex PCR reads were re-called with MiXCR into one record per CDR3 protein. The repertoire holds about 740,000 distinct CDR3 sequences, roughly 41% seen once, with 40% to 55% in the top ten. The sample was peripheral blood. These receptor sequences come from an adult man with Graves' ophthalmopathy.

This clonotype was counted many times. This chain joins TRBV2 and TRBJ2-7; D is uncertain. The CDR3 loop spans 15 amino acids. Germline assignment: CDR1 SNHLY and CDR2 FYNNEI. Trimming took 7 bases from V and 2 from J, leaving 18 bases between them. The CDR3 sequence is CASTPTSAFTYEQYF. The CDR3 nucleotides read TGTGCCAGCACGCCGACATCCGCCTTTACCTACGAGCAGTACTTC.

This clonotype has just a few counts. An end of the junction differs from the germline gene, which may be a read error. This chain links TRBV10-3 with TRBJ1-4, with D unclear. CDR3 length: 12 residues. Looked up from germline, CDR1 is ENHRY and CDR2 is SYGVKD. The CDR3 protein is CASSYTNEKLFF. Here the CDR3 DNA reads TGTGCCAGCAGTTACACTAATGAAAAACTGTTTTTT.

In regard to this clonotype: A much larger clonotype is one base distant, so this may be a read error. The J gene is TRBJ2-5, the V gene TRBV11-2; perhaps TRBD1 as D (5 bases). Trimming left V 5 bases short and J 5 bases short, with 18 bases between. This CDR3 contains 15 residues. The germline V gene has CDR1 SGHAT and CDR2 FQNNGV. The chain's CDR3 is CASSVGAGSDETQYF. In DNA form, the CDR3 reads TGTGCCAGCAGCGTAGGAGCAGGGTCCGATGAGACCCAGTACTTC.

This chain joins TRBV7-2 and TRBJ2-2; 13 bases fit TRBD2. The CDR3 has 17 residues. Germline V lookup: CDR1 SGHTA, CDR2 FQGNSA. Trimming removed 5 bases from V and 2 bases from J; junction bases left unmatched: 5. Here the CDR3 reads CASSSGLAGVNTGELFF. In DNA, the CDR3 is TGTGCCAGCAGCAGTGGACTAGCGGGAGTTAACACCGGGGAGCTGTTTTTT. The full variable domain, with the rest looked up from reference TRBV7-2 and TRBJ2-2, is GAGVSQSPSNKVTEKGKDVELRCDPISGHTALYWYRQSLGQGLEFLIYFQGNSAPDKSGLPSDRFSAERTGGSVSTLTIQRTQQEDSAVYLCASSSGLAGVNTGELFFGEGSRLTVL.

In its sample, this clonotype was seen a few times. This chain links TRBV20-1 with TRBJ2-7; TRBD2 agrees at 10 bases. The CDR3 has 15 amino acids. In germline, CDR1 is DFQATT, CDR2 SNEGSKA (reference sequence). The V and J ends lost 3 bases and 3 bases, in that order; junction bases with no gene match: 8. CDR3 protein: CSASSSGGNIYEQYF. CDR3 in DNA: TGCAGTGCTAGCTCTAGCGGGGGCAATATCTACGAGCAGTACTTC.

This clonotype appeared a few times. The chain has TRBV4-1 and TRBJ2-7; D is possibly TRBD1 (5 bases). Per germline, CDR1 MGHRA and CDR2 YSYEKL. The CDR3 loop spans 16 amino acids. Trimming took off 2 bases at V and 4 bases at J, with 18 bases between the two ends. Here the CDR3 reads CASSQTWGERQYEQYF. DNA for the CDR3: TGCGCCAGCAGCCAAACGTGGGGCGAACGGCAATACGAGCAGTACTTC.

The rearrangement links TRBV12-3 or TRBV12-4 to TRBJ2-5; 7 bases are a match to TRBD1. This CDR3 region has 13 residues. V was clipped by 0 bases and J by 7 bases; unmatched bases: 2. CDR3 DNA: TGTGCCAGCAGTTTAGCCGGGACAGTGACCCAGTACTTC. As protein: CASSLAGTVTQYF.

V usage is TRBV29-1 and J usage is TRBJ2-5; 9 bases agree with TRBD2. CDR3 length: 11 amino acids. The germline gives CDR1 SQVTM, CDR2 ANQGSEA. Germline trimming cut 8 bases from V and 7 bases from J; bases unmatched to any gene: 5. The CDR3 region has the DNA TGCAGCTTTTTGCGGGGGGGGACCCAGTACTTC. Translating it yields CSFLRGGTQYF.

The CDR3 loop is CASSLKAGGYTF. The DNA of the CDR3 is TGTGCCAGCAGCTTGAAGGCAGGCGGCTACACCTTC. The rearrangement uses TRBV6-5 and TRBJ1-2, with unresolved D. Germline lookup yields CDR1 MNHEY and CDR2 SVGAGI. Trimming stripped 6 bases from V and 8 bases from J, with 13 bases between. The CDR3 is 12 amino acids.

This clonotype was detected many times. The gene calls are TRBV15 and TRBJ1-2; tentative D call: TRBD1 (6 bases). The V gene lost 0 bases and the J gene lost 5 bases, with 16 bases spanning the gap. Per the germline V gene, CDR1 is LNHNV and CDR2 is YYDKDF (reference sequence). The CDR3 sequence is 16 residues long. The CDR3, as DNA: TGTGCCACCAGCAGAGATACTTCCGGGGACACTTATGGCTACACCTTC. This sequence encodes CATSRDTSGDTYGYTF.

Details on this clonotype: A much larger clone sits a single nucleotide away, making a read error possible. The CDR3 DNA reads as TGTGCCAGCAGGTCGGCAATGGGCAACGTCCTGACTTTC. Protein sequence: CASRSAMGNVLTF. This rearrangement joins TRBV2 to TRBJ2-6; no firm D call. Germline V gives CDR1 SNHLY, CDR2 FYNNEI. CDR3 length: 13 amino acids. Trimming removed 6 bases from V and 9 bases from J, with 12 bases in between. The entire variable domain, with the rest obtained from reference TRBV2 and TRBJ2-6, is as follows: EPEVTQTPSHQVTQMGQEVILRCVPISNHLYFYWYRQILGQKVEFLVSFYNNEISEKSEIFDDQFSVERPDGSNFTLKIRSTKLEDSAMYFCASRSAMGNVLTFGAGSRLTVL.

This clonotype was recorded only once. A single base separates this from a much larger clone, so it may be a read error. The chain combines TRBV24-1 with TRBJ2-7; no firm D call. Germline V CDR1 and CDR2: KGHDR, SFDVKD. The V end lost 4 bases, the J end lost 6 bases, and 18 bases lay between the germline ends. The CDR3 runs to 15 residues. This CDR3 reads CATSDPWGITGEQYF. Here the CDR3 DNA reads TGTGCCACCAGTGACCCCTGGGGAATTACGGGCGAGCAGTACTTC.

This clonotype has a count of ten or more. V and J are TRBV2 and TRBJ1-5, with D uncertain. There are 15 residues in the CDR3. Between the trimmed V and J ends, which lost 1 base and 6 bases, there was a span of 13 bases. The germline V gene has CDR1 SNHLY and CDR2 FYNNEI. The CDR3 sequence: CASSEGVDSAQPQHF. In DNA, the CDR3 is TGTGCCAGCAGTGAAGGGGTGGATTCCGCTCAGCCCCAGCATTTT.

A note on this clonotype: The junction departs from the called germline gene at one end, perhaps through a read error. The chain uses TRBV25-1 and TRBJ2-7; 7 bases agree with TRBD1. The CDR3 covers 14 residues. Germline assignment: CDR1 MGHDK and CDR2 SYGVNS. The CDR3 here is CASSPRQGSYKQYF. The CDR3 bases are TGTGCCAGCAGCCCCCGACAGGGTTCCTACAAGCAGTACTTC.

The V gene is TRBV10-2, the J gene TRBJ2-7, with D perhaps TRBD1 (6 bases). The germline CDR1 and CDR2 sequences are WSHSY and SAAADI. V gave up 2 bases and J gave up 7 bases, with 12 bases separating them. The CDR3 is made up of 13 amino acids. The CDR3 bases are TGCGCCAGCAGTGAGGAGCAGGGGCGAGAGCAGTACTTC. Its translation is CASSEEQGREQYF.

This chain's CDR3 is CASSYYGELFF. CDR3 nucleotides: TGTGCCAGCAGTTACTACGGGGAGCTGTTTTTT. The genes are TRBV12-3 or TRBV12-4 and TRBJ2-2; D ambiguous. CDR3 length: 11 amino acids. V lost 4 bases and J lost 7, with 4 bases in between.

Many counts were recorded for this clonotype. The rearrangement links TRBV7-8 to TRBJ1-1; the D is unclear. CDR1 and CDR2 from the germline V gene are SGHVS and FQNEAQ. CDR3 length: 14 residues. Trimming stripped 1 base from V and 1 base from J, with 7 bases between. CDR3 coding DNA: TGTGCCAGCAGCTTAGTGGGGTGGAACACTGAAGCTTTCTTT. This gives the protein CASSLVGWNTEAFF.

This clonotype was seen a few times. This chain joins TRBV7-6 and TRBJ1-2, with TRBD1 as a possible D gene (5 bases). CDR3 length: 16 amino acids. Germline V gene sequence: CDR1 SGHVS, CDR2 FNYEAQ. V shed 1 base and J shed 4 bases, with 16 bases lying between them. The CDR3 region has the DNA TGTGCCAGCAGCTTAGGGGGGGGGACCGACGGCTATGGCTACACCTTC. Its translation is CASSLGGGTDGYGYTF.

As to this clonotype: A much bigger clone sits one base away, suggesting this may be a read error. V gene TRBV7-9 combines with J gene TRBJ1-4; no clear D. This CDR3 comprises 16 residues. Germline CDR1 is SEHNR and CDR2 is FQNEAQ (reference sequence). CDR3 coding DNA: TGTGCCAGCAGCCGTCTGTTCCGGGAGGCTAATGGAAAACTGTTTTTT. Encoded protein: CASSRLFREANGKLFF. Combining the CDR3 with reference TRBV7-9 and TRBJ1-4 gives the whole variable domain DTGVSQNPRHKITKRGQNVTFRCDPISEHNRLYWYRQTLGQGPEFLTYFQNEAQLEKSRLLSDRFSAERPKGSFSTLEIQRTEQGDSAMYLCASSRLFREANGKLFFGSGTQLSVL.